Listed below are T cell receptor beta chains from one sample, sequenced in a study of graft-versus-host responses after intestinal transplantation. Sequencing was performed with immunoSEQ multiplex PCR; in TCRdb, only in-frame clones are kept and a portion is missing. Among over 100,000 clones, 90% to 95% were seen once, and the ten largest hold roughly 1%. What these receptors recognize is not known. Sequenced here: unstimulated CD8+ T cells sorted from spleen or lymph node cells, sampled before transplant. These receptors were collected from a human donor who was the organ donor for an intestinal transplant. The CDR3 runs from the conserved cysteine through the conserved F or W. The D gene is left open where the match is weak. Clone size, where shown, is once, few, many, or a class for clones that have expanded.

size | J | V | D | DNA | CDR3
NA | TRBJ2-3 | TRBV7-6 | NA | TGTGCCAGCAGCTTAGTCCCGATACCGGGTACCCAAGATACGCAGTATTTT | CASSLVPIPGTQDTQYF
NA | TRBJ2-3 | TRBV6-1 | TRBD2 | TGTGCCAGCAGTGAAGCGCTAGCGGGCACAGATACGCAGTATTTT | CASSEALAGTDTQYF
NA | TRBJ2-7 | TRBV5-5 | TRBD1 | TGTGCCAGCAGCTTTGGACAGGGGTACTACGAGCAGTACTTC | CASSFGQGYYEQYF
once | TRBJ2-1 | TRBV9 | NA | TGTGCCAGCAGCCCCAGCAACCGATGGGGCCCAAATGAGCAGTTCTTC | CASSPSNRWGPNEQFF
NA | TRBJ1-4 | TRBV6-1 | NA | TGTGCCAGCAGTGAAGTCTTAAGAACGGAGGAAAAACTGTTTTTT | CASSEVLRTEEKLFF
NA | TRBJ1-1 | TRBV19 | NA | TGTGCCAGTAGTACCGAACAGGGTCTCATGAACACTGAAGCTTTCTTT | CASSTEQGLMNTEAFF
NA | TRBJ2-1 | TRBV7-6 | TRBD2 | TGTGCCAGCAGCCCGAGGACTAGCGGGGGCTACAATGAGCAGTTCTTC | CASSPRTSGGYNEQFF
NA | TRBJ2-3 | TRBV6-1 | NA | TGTGCCAGCAGTTATAGTCGTACGCAGTATTTT | CASSYSRTQYF
NA | TRBJ2-5 | TRBV13 | NA | TGTGCCAGCAGCCCAGTCGGGAGGACCCAGTACTTC | CASSPVGRTQYF
NA | TRBJ2-5 | TRBV7-9 | NA | TGTGCCAGCAGCTTAGATGGGGCGTGGGAGACCCAGTACTTC | CASSLDGAWETQYF
NA | TRBJ2-1 | TRBV2 | NA | TGTGCCAGCAGTGACGGGGCCAACGCGGATGAGCAGTTCTTC | CASSDGANADEQFF
NA | TRBJ1-5 | TRBV4-3 | NA | TGCGCCAGCAGCCAAGGGTACAGGCAAAATCAGCCCCAGCATTTT | CASSQGYRQNQPQHF
once | TRBJ1-1 | TRBV5-1 | NA | TGCGCCAGCAGCTCGGCGGGAGGTGGGGATGAAGCTTTCTTT | CASSSAGGGDEAFF
NA | TRBJ2-2 | TRBV19 | NA | TGTGCCAGTAGTATACAACCCGGGGAGCTGTTTTTT | CASSIQPGELFF
NA | TRBJ2-3 | TRBV5-1 | NA | TGCGCCAGCAGAGCTAGCGACTTCACAGATACGCAGTATTTT | CASRASDFTDTQYF
NA | TRBJ2-7 | TRBV5-1 | TRBD2 | TGCGCCAGCAGCTTTAGCGGGAAGGGCTACGAGCAGTACTTC | CASSFSGKGYEQYF
NA | TRBJ2-3 | TRBV4-2 | NA | TGTGCCGGCAGCCAAGTTGAGGCAGGGTACACAGATACGCAGTATTTT | CAGSQVEAGYTDTQYF
NA | TRBJ2-3 | TRBV28 | TRBD1 | TGTGCCAGCGAGAAGGGACAGGAGGCCACAGATACGCAGTATTTT | CASEKGQEATDTQYF
NA | TRBJ1-1 | TRBV5-1 | NA | TGCGCCAGCAGCTTGGAGCAGGGCGTCACTGAAGCTTTCTTT | CASSLEQGVTEAFF
NA | TRBJ2-1 | TRBV19 | NA | TGTGCCAGTAGTATTGAGGAGGGCAGGGGGGATGAGCAGTTCTTC | CASSIEEGRGDEQFF
NA | TRBJ1-3 | TRBV9 | NA | TGTGCCAGCAGCGTAGGTCCGAACCCCATATATTTT | CASSVGPNPIYF
NA | TRBJ2-7 | TRBV29-1 | TRBD1 | TGCAGCGTTGAAGAGGCCGGGACAGAAACCTACGAGCAGTACTTC | CSVEEAGTETYEQYF
NA | TRBJ2-1 | TRBV4-1 | NA | TGCGCCAGCAGCCAGAGTGGGACCTACAATGAGCAGTTCTTC | CASSQSGTYNEQFF
NA | TRBJ1-2 | TRBV25-1 | NA | TGTGCCAGCAGTGGAGACTATGGCTACACCTTC | CASSGDYGYTF
once | TRBJ2-5 | TRBV6-6 | NA | TGTGCCAGCAGTTACGGGGGGCAAGAGACCCAGTACTTC | CASSYGGQETQYF
NA | TRBJ2-3 | TRBV5-1 | NA | TGCGCCAGCAGCTTGGATGCAGATACGCAGTATTTT | CASSLDADTQYF
once | TRBJ1-1 | TRBV20-1 | NA | TGCAGTGCTCGCCTCCTCCGGGAAGCTTTCTTT | CSARLLREAFF
once | TRBJ2-7 | TRBV4-1 | TRBD1 | TGCGCCAGCAGGCACCGGGACAGCAACTACGAGCAGTACTTC | CASRHRDSNYEQYF
NA | TRBJ1-1 | TRBV6-5 | TRBD1 | TGTGCCAGCAGTTACCCCGGACAGGACACTGAAGCTTTCTTT | CASSYPGQDTEAFF
NA | TRBJ2-1 | TRBV29-1 | TRBD2 | TGCAGCGTTGAACCTTCCCTAGCGGGAGACGATGAGCAGTTCTTC | CSVEPSLAGDDEQFF
NA | TRBJ2-5 | TRBV5-1 | NA | TGCGCCAGCAGCTGGCCGGGACTTTCGGAGACCCAGTACTTC | CASSWPGLSETQYF
NA | TRBJ1-5 | TRBV5-6 | NA | TGTGCCAGCAGCTTGGCAGGGGACCCCCAGCATTTT | CASSLAGDPQHF
NA | TRBJ1-2 | TRBV29-1 | TRBD1 | TGCAGCGTTGAACTACAGGGGTCTGGCTATGGCTACACCTTC | CSVELQGSGYGYTF
NA | TRBJ2-1 | TRBV4-1 | NA | TGCGCCAGCAGCCCATCACAGGGAGGCTACGCTGAGCAGTTCTTC | CASSPSQGGYAEQFF
NA | TRBJ2-1 | TRBV7-9 | TRBD2 | TGTGCCAGCAGCCCTCTGGCGGGAGATGCCAATGAGCAGTTCTTC | CASSPLAGDANEQFF
NA | TRBJ2-7 | TRBV12-5 | NA | TGTGCTAGTGGTTTGTCGGCCTACGAGCAGTACTTC | CASGLSAYEQYF
NA | TRBJ1-1 | TRBV7-2 | NA | TGTGCCAGCAGCCAAATTGAACAGAACACTGAAGCTTTCTTT | CASSQIEQNTEAFF
once | TRBJ2-7 | TRBV28 | NA | TGTGCCAGCAGTTTATGGTCCACAGGGATCTACGAGCAGTACTTC | CASSLWSTGIYEQYF
NA | TRBJ2-7 | TRBV7-3 | TRBD2 | TGTGCCAGCAGAAACTTCTGGGACGGAAGACTAGCGGAGAGCTCCTACGAGCAGTACTTC | CASRNFWDGRLAESSYEQYF
NA | TRBJ1-1 | TRBV19 | NA | TGTGCCAGTAGTCCCTTATGGGGATTGAACACTGAAGCTTTCTTT | CASSPLWGLNTEAFF
once | TRBJ2-7 | TRBV30 | NA | TGTGCCTGGAGCGGGGCCTACGAGCAGTACTTC | CAWSGAYEQYF
NA | TRBJ2-2 | TRBV7-8 | TRBD2 | TGTGCCAGCAGCCAAGAAAAACATACCTTAGCGGGCGGCGGGGAGCTGTTTTTT | CASSQEKHTLAGGGELFF
NA | TRBJ2-2 | TRBV28 | TRBD2 | TGTGCCTCTACCGGGACTAGCGGCACCGGGGAGCTGTTTTTT | CASTGTSGTGELFF
NA | TRBJ1-2 | TRBV30 | NA | TGTGCCTGGAGTGGATATCGGGGCCACTATGGCTACACCTTC | CAWSGYRGHYGYTF
NA | TRBJ2-7 | TRBV2 | TRBD2 | TGTGCCAGCAGGGCGGGACTAGCGGGAGTCTACGAGCAGTACTTC | CASRAGLAGVYEQYF
NA | TRBJ1-1 | TRBV6-5 | NA | TGTGCCAGCAGTTATCGGGGAGGAACTGAAGCTTTCTTT | CASSYRGGTEAFF
NA | TRBJ1-2 | TRBV4-3 | TRBD1 | TGCGCCAGCAGCCAAGATCGGGCGACAGGGGTCTCTAACTATGGCTACACCTTC | CASSQDRATGVSNYGYTF
NA | TRBJ2-2 | TRBV15 | NA | TGTGCCACCAGCAGCTGGACTCCTGGCACCGGGGAGCTGTTTTTT | CATSSWTPGTGELFF
NA | TRBJ2-7 | TRBV28 | TRBD1 | TGTGCCAGCAGTTTCTCTCCGGGGACAGGGGAGGACGAGCAGTACTTC | CASSFSPGTGEDEQYF